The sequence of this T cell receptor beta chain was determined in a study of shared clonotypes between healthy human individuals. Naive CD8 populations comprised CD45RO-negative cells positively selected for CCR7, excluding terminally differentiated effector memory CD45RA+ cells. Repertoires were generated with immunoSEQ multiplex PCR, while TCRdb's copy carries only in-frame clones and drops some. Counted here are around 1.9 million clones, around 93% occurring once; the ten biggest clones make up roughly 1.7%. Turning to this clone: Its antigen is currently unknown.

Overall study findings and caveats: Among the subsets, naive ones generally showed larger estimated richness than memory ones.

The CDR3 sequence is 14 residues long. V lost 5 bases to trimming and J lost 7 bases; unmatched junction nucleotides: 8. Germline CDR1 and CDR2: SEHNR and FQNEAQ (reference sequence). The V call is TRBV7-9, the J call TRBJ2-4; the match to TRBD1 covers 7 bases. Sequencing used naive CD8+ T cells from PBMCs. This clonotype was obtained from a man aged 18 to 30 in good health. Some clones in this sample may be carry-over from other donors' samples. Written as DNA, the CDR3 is TGTGCCAGCAGCACCCGACAGGGAGATAACATTCAGTACTTC. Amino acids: CASSTRQGDNIQYF.